These T cell receptor beta chains were read from a single sample in a study of blood T cell repertoires in COVID-19. Data came from immunoSEQ multiplex PCR; TCRdb stores just in-frame clones and leaves some out. The top ten hold approximately 12% of the sample, which has about 170,000 clones, under 85% seen once. Sequenced sample: PBMCs or T cells enriched from blood (not recorded which). The source of these receptors is a man over 45 who had recovered from COVID-19. The CDR3 runs from the conserved cysteine through the conserved F or W. A D gene is named only where the DNA matches it firmly. Only some rows state a clone size, as once, few, many or a class for expanded clones.

clone size	J gene	V gene	D gene	CDR3 DNA	CDR3 protein
.	TRBJ2-1	TRBV7-3	TRBD2	TGTGCCAGCAGCCCAAGGGGAGCGGGGCGAGGAATAAATGAGCAGTTCTTC	CASSPRGAGRGINEQFF
.	TRBJ1-5	TRBV2	.	TGTGCCAGCAGAGGGGACATCAATCAGCCCCAGCATTTT	CASRGDINQPQHF
.	TRBJ1-6	TRBV2	.	TGTGCCAGCAGGACCGGGGGGGGTAATTCACCCCTCCACTTT	CASRTGGGNSPLHF
.	TRBJ1-3	TRBV4-1	TRBD1	TGCGCCAGCAGCCAAGGGTGGGCCAGGGGGCGATCTGGAAACACCATATATTTT	CASSQGWARGRSGNTIYF
.	TRBJ1-2	TRBV18	TRBD1	TGTGCCAGCTCACCGGGACAGGACTATGGCTACACCTTC	CASSPGQDYGYTF
.	TRBJ2-4	TRBV27	.	TGTGCCAGCATAGGGGGTGGGGCCAAAAACATTCAGTACTTC	CASIGGGAKNIQYF
.	TRBJ2-1	TRBV6-4	TRBD2	TGTGCCAGCAGCCTAACTAGCGGGGGATTGAATGAGCAGTTCTTC	CASSLTSGGLNEQFF
.	TRBJ2-5	TRBV4-2	.	TGTGCCAGCAGCCAGTCTTACCAAGAGACCCAGTACTTC	CASSQSYQETQYF
once	TRBJ1-2	TRBV28	.	TGTGCCAGCAGTTTAGACAATAACTATGGCTACACCTTC	CASSLDNNYGYTF
few	TRBJ2-3	TRBV27	.	TGTGCCAGTGGGCAGGGATGGAATACGCAGTATTTT	CASGQGWNTQYF
.	TRBJ1-2	TRBV5-4	TRBD1	TGTGCCAGCAGCTTGGGGGGGGGACAGGCGGAACATGGCTACACCTTC	CASSLGGGQAEHGYTF
.	TRBJ1-5	TRBV7-3	.	TGTGCCAGCAGCTTACTCCCAGGGCGCGATCAGCCCCAGCATTTT	CASSLLPGRDQPQHF
.	TRBJ2-2	TRBV5-1	.	TGCGCCAGCACCCGTGAGGGCAGCCAGTACACCGGGGAGCTGTTTTTT	CASTREGSQYTGELFF
.	TRBJ1-6	TRBV11-2	.	TGTGCCAGCAGCTTAGAAGGGCAGGGCTATTCACCCCTCCACTTT	CASSLEGQGYSPLHF
.	TRBJ2-7	TRBV23-1	TRBD1	TGCGCCAGCCCACGGACAGGGCAATACGAGCAGTACTTC	CASPRTGQYEQYF
.	TRBJ1-2	TRBV15	TRBD1	TGTGCCACCAGCAGAGCACAGGGGGCTAACTATGGCTACACCTTC	CATSRAQGANYGYTF
.	TRBJ1-4	TRBV27	.	TGTGCCAGCAGTTTAATGCAGGGAGAAAAACTGTTTTTT	CASSLMQGEKLFF
once	TRBJ2-7	TRBV7-2	.	TGTGCCAGCAGCTTGAAAATAACACAGGGGATCGGGAGCTACGAGCAGTACTTC	CASSLKITQGIGSYEQYF
.	TRBJ2-3	TRBV3-1/TRBV3-2	.	TGTGCCAGCAGCCAAGGTGACAGCAGCACAGATACGCAGTATTTT	CASSQGDSSTDTQYF
.	TRBJ1-5	TRBV5-1	.	TGCGCCAGCAGCTTGGGTCCCGGTAGCAATCAGCCCCAGCATTTT	CASSLGPGSNQPQHF
.	TRBJ2-4	TRBV9	.	TGTGCCAGCAGCGGGGGAGAGAAAAACATTCAGTACTTC	CASSGGEKNIQYF
.	TRBJ1-2	TRBV24-1	.	TGTGCCACCAGTGATTTGGGGGCGGATGGTGCCTATGGCTACACCTTC	CATSDLGADGAYGYTF
few	TRBJ2-2	TRBV19	TRBD1	TGTGCCAGTAGTATAGCCTGGACAGGGGGCGCATCCGGGGAGCTGTTTTTT	CASSIAWTGGASGELFF
.	TRBJ1-4	TRBV11-2	TRBD1	TGTGCCAGCAGCTTGGGACAGGGAGGGCCCGATGAAAAACTGTTTTTT	CASSLGQGGPDEKLFF
.	TRBJ1-1	TRBV6-2/TRBV6-3	.	TGTGCCAGCAGACCTGACAGGCAGAACACTGAAGCTTTCTTT	CASRPDRQNTEAFF
.	TRBJ1-2	TRBV3-1/TRBV3-2	TRBD1	TGTGCCAGCAGCCTTACAGGGGATGGCTACACCTTC	CASSLTGDGYTF
.	TRBJ1-1	TRBV24-1	.	TGTGCCACCAGTGGTGGCAGGGCTGAAGCTTTCTTT	CATSGGRAEAFF
.	TRBJ1-1	TRBV29-1	.	TGCAGCGTCGCGACGGGGGGCAACACTGAAGCTTTCTTT	CSVATGGNTEAFF
.	TRBJ1-2	TRBV6-1	.	TGTGCCAGCAGTGAGGCAGGCCGGAGGTATGGCTACACCTTC	CASSEAGRRYGYTF
.	TRBJ2-2	TRBV3-1/TRBV3-2	.	TGTGCCAGCAGCCACCCGGGGGGCGGGACCGGGGAGCTGTTTTTT	CASSHPGGGTGELFF
.	TRBJ1-3	TRBV24-1	.	TGTGCCACCAGTGTCACAAGAGGGTCCCCTGGAAACACCATATATTTT	CATSVTRGSPGNTIYF
few	TRBJ1-2	TRBV19	TRBD1	TGTGCCAGTAACAGAGCTCCCGGGACAGGCGACCCTTCTAACTATGGCTACACCTTC	CASNRAPGTGDPSNYGYTF
few	TRBJ2-2	TRBV19	.	TGTGCCAGTAGTGACCGGACAATCCGTGGCACCGGGGAGCTGTTTTTT	CASSDRTIRGTGELFF
.	TRBJ1-3	TRBV5-8	.	TGTGCCAGCAGCTTTGGCAGAATTGGAAACACCATATATTTT	CASSFGRIGNTIYF
.	TRBJ2-7	TRBV10-2	TRBD1	TGCGCCAGCACCAAACAGGGGCGAACCTACGAGCAGTACTTC	CASTKQGRTYEQYF
.	TRBJ2-1	TRBV19	TRBD2	TGTGCCAGTAGTATAGACGGGGGGGAACTCAATGAGCAGTTCTTC	CASSIDGGELNEQFF
.	TRBJ2-3	TRBV27	TRBD2	TGTGCCAGCAGTCCCCGCCAGCGGCTAGCGGGGGGGCTCGGCACAGATACGCAGTATTTT	CASSPRQRLAGGLGTDTQYF
few	TRBJ1-3	TRBV30	.	TGTGCCTGGAGTGTACAGCACTCTGGAAACACCATATATTTT	CAWSVQHSGNTIYF
.	TRBJ2-3	TRBV6-2/TRBV6-3	TRBD2	TGTGCCAGCAGTTACTCAATTACTAGCGGTGATTCAGATACGCAGTATTTT	CASSYSITSGDSDTQYF
.	TRBJ2-2	TRBV6-4	.	TGTGCCAGCAGTCCACTCGGGAACGCCGGGGAGCTGTTTTTT	CASSPLGNAGELFF
once	TRBJ2-2	TRBV2	TRBD2	TGTGCCAGCCAGTTGGGACGGGGGGGAACCGGGGAGCTGTTTTTT	CASQLGRGGTGELFF
.	TRBJ1-2	TRBV19	TRBD1	TGTGCCAGTAGTCTACAGGGGATAAGGTTTTATGGCTACACCTTC	CASSLQGIRFYGYTF
.	TRBJ2-1	TRBV3-1/TRBV3-2	.	TGTGCCAGCAGCTATGACTTCAGCTCCTACAATGAGCAGTTCTTC	CASSYDFSSYNEQFF
.	TRBJ1-2	TRBV10-3	TRBD1	TGTGCCATCGGACAGGACAGGGAGCTCTCTGGCTACACCTTC	CAIGQDRELSGYTF